The 9 T cell receptor beta chains below were found in one sample sequenced in a study of T cells after yellow fever vaccination. TCRdb reanalysed the 5' RACE reads using MiXCR and keeps one entry per CDR3 protein. In the table there are about 130,000 distinct CDR3 sequences, roughly 8.2% of which are singletons. The source material was CD8+ T cells sorted from PBMCs, sampled on the day of the yellow fever booster vaccination. The source is a man younger than 35 who received the YFV17D yellow fever vaccine.

This clonotype was seen ten or more times. This sequence joins TRBV5-1 and TRBJ2-2, with 10 bases lining up with TRBD2. Unmatched junction bases numbered 6, after V lost 7 bases and J lost 0 bases. The CDR3 loop spans 16 amino acids. Germline lookup yields CDR1 SGHRS and CDR2 YFSETQ. CDR3: CASWVGLAANTGELFF. Here the CDR3 DNA reads TGCGCCAGCTGGGTCGGACTAGCGGCGAACACCGGGGAGCTGTTTTTT. Full variable domain (missing parts from reference TRBV5-1 and TRBJ2-2): KAGVTQTPRYLIKTRGQQVTLSCSPISGHRSVSWYQQTPGQGLQFLFEYFSETQRNKGNFPGRFSGRQFSNSRSEMNVSTLELGDSALYLCASWVGLAANTGELFFGEGSRLTVL.

CDR3 residues: CASSPLGPSPEQFF. In DNA, the CDR3 is TGTGCCAGCAGCCCCCTTGGACCCTCTCCTGAGCAGTTCTTC. This sequence joins TRBV4-2 and TRBJ2-1; no clear D. Looked up from germline, CDR1 is LGHNA and CDR2 is YNFKEQ. V was pared by 4 bases and J by 9 bases, with 16 bases between. The CDR3 covers 14 residues.

This clonotype was seen only a few times. The chain combines TRBV7-9 with TRBJ2-7; D unresolved. V shed 4 bases and J shed 3 bases, with 13 bases lying between them. CDR3 length equals 14 residues. Looked up from germline, CDR1 is SEHNR and CDR2 is FQNEAQ (reference sequence). CDR3 sequence: CASSSTWADYEQYF. CDR3 coding DNA: TGTGCCAGCAGCTCAACATGGGCCGACTACGAGCAGTACTTC.

At least ten counts were recorded for this clonotype. The chain recombines TRBV20-1 with TRBJ2-7; the D is unclear. Germline V gives CDR1 DFQATT, CDR2 SNEGSKA (reference sequence). V was pared by 0 bases and J by 1 base, with 10 bases between. The length of the CDR3 is 14 residues. DNA of the CDR3: TGCAGTGCTAGAGATCCGGCGCATTCCTACGAGCAGTACTTC. It encodes CSARDPAHSYEQYF.

The genes are TRBV10-3 and TRBJ1-4; no firm D call. The CDR3 runs 15 residues. Germline V gene sequence: CDR1 ENHRY, CDR2 SYGVKD. The ends were cut back, 3 bases at V and 6 bases at J, with 14 bases in the middle. The CDR3 region has the DNA TGTGCCATCAGTGAATTGACGGGCCGGGATGAAAAACTGTTTTTT. Translated: CAISELTGRDEKLFF.

This clonotype has only a few counts. The V and J genes are TRBV6-5 and TRBJ1-1, with TRBD1 as a possible D gene (5 bases). Germline V gene lookup returns CDR1 MNHEY and CDR2 SVGAGI. The CDR3 totals 15 residues. Trimming removed 2 bases at V and 0 bases at J, with 10 bases between. CDR3 residues: CASSYGAGLNTEAFF. As DNA, the CDR3 is TGTGCCAGCAGTTACGGGGCAGGATTGAACACTGAAGCTTTCTTT.

This clonotype was detected only a few times. The genes are TRBV7-3 and TRBJ2-2; no firm D call. V lost 5 bases and J lost 4, with 8 bases in between. This CDR3 contains 13 residues. CDR1 is SGHTA, CDR2 FQGTGA, per germline. CDR3 in amino acids: CASSRRLTGELFF. CDR3 coding DNA: TGTGCCAGCAGCCGTAGACTCACCGGGGAGCTGTTTTTT.

This clonotype occurred many times. The CDR3 region is CASSLPADEQFF. CDR3 DNA: TGTGCCAGCAGCCTACCCGCGGATGAGCAGTTCTTC. This sequence joins TRBV7-6 and TRBJ2-1; no clear D gene. The germline gives CDR1 SGHVS, CDR2 FNYEAQ. Trimming left V 5 bases short and J 8 bases short, with 10 bases between. CDR3 length: 12 amino acids.

The table lists this clonotype with a few counts. The chain combines TRBV19 with TRBJ1-5; TRBD1 matches at 7 bases. The CDR3 covers 14 residues. V gave up 5 bases and J gave up 2 bases; unmatched junction bases: 3. Germline V gene data show CDR1 as LNHDA and CDR2 as SQIVND (reference sequence). CDR3 sequence (DNA): TGTGCCAGTAGTCGACAGGGTCGCAATCAGCCCCAGCATTTT. Its translation is CASSRQGRNQPQHF.